These 14 T cell receptor beta chains originate from one sample sequenced in a study of CD8+CD57+ T cells in acquired aplastic anemia. Sequencing involved patients with CD8+CD57+ cell expansion previously shown by flow cytometry. Using genomic DNA as the template, TCR beta VDJ and CDR3 profiling was carried out. One entry per CDR3 protein, called by TCRdb with MiXCR from the reads. This sample has some 180,000 distinct CDR3 sequences; more than 60% occur once, and the top ten carry 40% to 50%. The sample consisted of sorted CD4+, CD8+, or CD8+CD57+ T cells (not recorded which) from PBMCs. The receptors were sampled from a human donor with aplastic anemia.

The genes are TRBV6-5 and TRBJ2-5; 10 nucleotides line up with TRBD1. From germline, CDR1 is MNHEY and CDR2 SVGAGI. After removal of 6 bases from V and 4 bases from J, the junction contained 2 bases not matched to a gene. The CDR3 loop spans 13 amino acids. The DNA of the CDR3 is TGTGCCAGCAGAAGGACAGGGGGAGAGACCCAGTACTTC. Encoded protein: CASRRTGGETQYF.

This rearrangement joins TRBV6-5 to TRBJ1-1; D unresolved. With 6 bases removed from V and 0 bases from J, the gap between germline ends came to 8 bases. Looked up from germline, CDR1 is MNHEY and CDR2 is SVGAGI. The CDR3 extends over 13 amino acids. CDR3 in amino acids: CASRGRLNTEAFF. DNA for the CDR3: TGTGCCAGCAGGGGAAGGTTGAACACTGAAGCTTTCTTT.

This clonotype was counted once. This chain uses TRBV7-2 with TRBJ1-3; D gene unclear. CDR3 length: 13 amino acids. The germline CDR1 and CDR2 sequences are SGHTA and FQGNSA. Trimming took off 3 bases at V and 2 bases at J, with 5 bases between the two ends. The CDR3 nucleotides read TGTGCCAGCAGCTTTTCACCTGGAAACACCATATATTTT. The encoded protein is CASSFSPGNTIYF.

The chain joins TRBV6-1 to TRBJ1-1, with D perhaps TRBD1 (5 bases). Looked up from germline, CDR1 is MNHNS and CDR2 is SASEGT. The CDR3 covers 15 residues. V was pared by 3 bases and J by 0 bases, with 11 bases between. The CDR3 bases are TGTGCCAGCAGTGACCGATGGGGGATGAACACTGAAGCTTTCTTT. Translation: CASSDRWGMNTEAFF.

This chain links TRBV7-2 with TRBJ2-7, with D perhaps TRBD1 (6 bases). This CDR3 spans 14 amino acids. In germline, CDR1 is SGHTA, CDR2 FQGNSA. V was pared by 5 bases and J by 7 bases, with 18 bases between. The CDR3 sequence: CASSRPGDLREQYF. For the CDR3, the DNA is TGTGCCAGCAGCCGCCCAGGGGATCTTCGGGAGCAGTACTTC.

By share, this clonotype ranks as medium-sized. This rearrangement joins TRBV19 to TRBJ1-1; weak D call: TRBD1 (6 bases). V was trimmed by 6 bases and J by 5 bases, leaving 13 bases between them. In germline, CDR1 is LNHDA, CDR2 SQIVND (reference sequence). The CDR3 length is 13 residues. The CDR3 region is CASRISGATEAFF. The CDR3 DNA is TGTGCCAGTAGGATCTCAGGGGCTACTGAAGCTTTCTTT.

The rearrangement uses TRBV20-1 and TRBJ2-7; 7 bases fit TRBD1. CDR3 length: 12 residues. Per germline, CDR1 DFQATT and CDR2 SNEGSKA (reference sequence). V dropped 4 bases and J dropped 3; count of bases not matched to a gene: 3. CDR3 residues: CSAKGAVYEQYF. CDR3 in DNA: TGCAGTGCTAAGGGGGCGGTCTACGAGCAGTACTTC.

This clonotype was seen many times. The chain is built from TRBV5-1 and TRBJ2-2; D is uncertain. Trimming took off 4 bases at V and 6 bases at J, with 10 bases between the two ends. Germline CDR1 is SGHRS and CDR2 is YFSETQ. The CDR3 sequence is 13 residues long. The CDR3 nucleotides are TGCGCCAGCAGCCTCGGGCGAGCCGGGGAGCTGTTTTTT. Translated, it gives CASSLGRAGELFF.

The CDR3 sequence is CASSPGRGPYNEQFF. The CDR3 bases are TGTGCCAGCAGTCCGGGGAGGGGGCCCTACAATGAGCAGTTCTTC. This rearrangement joins TRBV6-5 to TRBJ2-1; possibly TRBD1 or TRBD2 for D (7 bases each). Looked up from germline, CDR1 is MNHEY and CDR2 is SVGAGI. There are 15 residues in the CDR3. Trimming left V 5 bases short and J 2 bases short, with 13 bases between.

The J gene is TRBJ1-2, the V gene TRBV7-2, with 8 bases lining up with TRBD1. Germline assignment: CDR1 SGHTA and CDR2 FQGNSA. The CDR3 extends over 14 amino acids. V trimming: 5 bases; J trimming: 8 bases; junction bases outside the gene matches: 10. The CDR3 nucleotides read TGTGCCAGCAGCCCCGGACAGGGCCGGAGCGGCTACACCTTC. It is translated as CASSPGQGRSGYTF.

This chain links TRBV20-1 with TRBJ1-2; possibly TRBD1 for D (6 bases). V dropped 0 bases and J dropped 7 bases, with 12 bases sitting between them. Germline V CDR1 and CDR2: DFQATT, SNEGSKA (reference sequence). CDR3 size: 13 residues. The CDR3 region has the DNA TGCAGTGCTAGAGATTCGGGGGGCGGTGGCTACACCTTC. It translates to CSARDSGGGGYTF.

This chain connects TRBV7-2 to TRBJ2-3; no clear D. Trimming left V 5 bases short and J 3 bases short, with 12 bases between. The CDR3 length is 14 residues. Per the germline V gene, CDR1 is SGHTA and CDR2 is FQGNSA. The CDR3 sequence is CASSHGRRTDTQYF. The CDR3 DNA sequence: TGTGCCAGCAGCCACGGCCGCCGGACAGATACGCAGTATTTT.

This clonotype is a singleton in its sample. The genes are TRBV2 and TRBJ1-1; D remains ambiguous. Germline V gene sequence: CDR1 SNHLY, CDR2 FYNNEI. This CDR3 region has 15 residues. V dropped 1 base and J dropped 0 bases, with 9 bases sitting between them. The CDR3 here is CASSEGVGMNTEAFF. The CDR3 DNA is TGTGCCAGCAGTGAAGGGGTGGGAATGAACACTGAAGCTTTCTTT.

The V and J genes are TRBV19 and TRBJ1-5; D possibly corresponds to TRBD1 (5 bases). Germline CDR1 reads LNHDA; CDR2 reads SQIVND (reference sequence). CDR3 length: 15 residues. V lost 3 bases and J lost 9, with 18 bases in between. The CDR3 DNA reads as TGTGCCAGTAGTATCGATGACAGAGCCTCGGGGCCCCAGCATTTT. Protein: CASSIDDRASGPQHF.